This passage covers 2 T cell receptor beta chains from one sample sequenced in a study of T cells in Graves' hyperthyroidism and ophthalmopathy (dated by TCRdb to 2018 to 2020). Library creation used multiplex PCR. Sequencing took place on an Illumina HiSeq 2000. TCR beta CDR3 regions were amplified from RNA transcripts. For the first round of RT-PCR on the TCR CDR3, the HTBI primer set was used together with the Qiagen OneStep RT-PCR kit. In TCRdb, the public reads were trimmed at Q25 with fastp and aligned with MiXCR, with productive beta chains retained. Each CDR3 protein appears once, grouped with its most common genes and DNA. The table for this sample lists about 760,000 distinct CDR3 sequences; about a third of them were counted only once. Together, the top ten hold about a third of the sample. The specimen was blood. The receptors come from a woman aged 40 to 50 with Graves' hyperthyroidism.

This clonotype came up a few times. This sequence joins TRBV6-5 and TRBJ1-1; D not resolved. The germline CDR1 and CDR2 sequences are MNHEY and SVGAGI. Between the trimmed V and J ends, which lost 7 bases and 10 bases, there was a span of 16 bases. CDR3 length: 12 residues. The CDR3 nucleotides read TGTGCCAGCACTTGGCGGGCGGGTGGAGCTTTCTTT. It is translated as CASTWRAGGAFF.

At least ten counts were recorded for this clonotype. CDR3 in DNA: TGCAGTGCTGGGACCAGCGGCGAGCAGTACTTC. This codes for CSAGTSGEQYF. The chain recombines TRBV20-1 with TRBJ2-7; D is tentatively TRBD1 or TRBD2 (5 bases each). The CDR3 has 11 amino acids. Germline-derived CDR1 and CDR2 are DFQATT and SNEGSKA (reference sequence). V was pared by 5 bases and J by 6 bases, with 11 bases between.